The T cell receptor beta chain under discussion was sequenced for a study of T cells in Graves' hyperthyroidism and ophthalmopathy. About the study: Peripheral blood was collected at initial diagnosis, before any treatment.

Newly diagnosed hyperthyroidism patients aged 18 to 65 years had disease lasting under 2 months. Diagnosing involved the use of clinical symptoms, serum thyroxine and TRAb, thyroid ultrasound and orbital computed tomography. Researchers amplified the TCR beta CDR3 regions from RNA transcripts. The TCR CDR3 was amplified in a first-round RT-PCR using the HTBI primer set. Each CDR3 protein is one row after TCRdb ran MiXCR on the multiplex PCR reads. This table holds some 210,000 distinct CDR3 sequences, roughly 17% found once. Study results and limitations: From stable hyperthyroidism, ophthalmopathy was separated by a 13 V-J model.

This clonotype was recorded many times. Its antigen is undetermined. CDR3 size: 13 residues. Deletions cut 3 bases from V and 3 bases from J, with 7 bases between. J is TRBJ2-3 and V is TRBV12-3 or TRBV12-4, with D possibly matching TRBD2 (5 bases). This receptor was taken from a man aged 45-65 years with Graves' hyperthyroidism. Material for sequencing was blood. CDR3 region: CASSLPGTDTQYF. The CDR3 DNA sequence: TGTGCCAGCAGTTTGCCGGGAACAGATACGCAGTATTTT.